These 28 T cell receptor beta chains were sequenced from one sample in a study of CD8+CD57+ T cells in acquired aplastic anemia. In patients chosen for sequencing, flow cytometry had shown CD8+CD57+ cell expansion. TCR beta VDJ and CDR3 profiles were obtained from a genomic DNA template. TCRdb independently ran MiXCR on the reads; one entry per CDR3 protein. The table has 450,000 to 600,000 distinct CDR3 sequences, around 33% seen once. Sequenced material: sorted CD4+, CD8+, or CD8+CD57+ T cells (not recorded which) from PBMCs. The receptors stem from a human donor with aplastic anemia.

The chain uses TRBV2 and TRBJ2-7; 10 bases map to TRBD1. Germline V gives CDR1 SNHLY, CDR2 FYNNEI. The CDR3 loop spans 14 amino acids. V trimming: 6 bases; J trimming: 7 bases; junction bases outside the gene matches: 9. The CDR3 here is CASRRDRGGGEQYF. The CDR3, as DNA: TGTGCCAGCAGAAGGGACAGGGGAGGCGGGGAGCAGTACTTC.

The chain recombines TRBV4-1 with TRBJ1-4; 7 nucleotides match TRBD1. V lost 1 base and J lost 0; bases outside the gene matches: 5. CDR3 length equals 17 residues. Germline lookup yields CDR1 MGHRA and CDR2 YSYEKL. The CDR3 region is CASSQALQGTTNEKLFF. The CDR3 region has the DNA TGCGCCAGCAGCCAAGCATTACAGGGGACAACTAATGAAAAACTGTTTTTT.

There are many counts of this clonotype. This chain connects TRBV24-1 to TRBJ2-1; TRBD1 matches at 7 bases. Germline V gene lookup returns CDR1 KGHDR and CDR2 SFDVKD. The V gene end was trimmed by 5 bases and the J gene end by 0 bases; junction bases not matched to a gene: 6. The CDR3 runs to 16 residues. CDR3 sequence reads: CATSAKTGSSYNEQFF. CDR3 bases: TGTGCCACCAGTGCTAAGACAGGGTCCTCCTACAATGAGCAGTTCTTC.

CDR3 in DNA: TGTGCCAGCAGTGAACCGGGCAATCAGCCCCAGTACTTC. Protein product: CASSEPGNQPQYF. The chain uses TRBV2 and TRBJ2-5; no definite D call. CDR3 size: 13 residues. V was shortened by 2 bases and J by 9 bases, with 13 bases between the two germline ends. The germline V gene encodes CDR1 SNHLY and CDR2 FYNNEI.

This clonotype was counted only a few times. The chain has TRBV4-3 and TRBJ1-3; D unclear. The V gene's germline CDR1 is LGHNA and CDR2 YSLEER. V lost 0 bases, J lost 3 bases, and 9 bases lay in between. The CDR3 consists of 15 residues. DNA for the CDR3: TGCGCCAGCAGCCAAGATGCGGGCTTTGGAAACACCATATATTTT. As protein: CASSQDAGFGNTIYF.

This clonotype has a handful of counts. The CDR3 reads CASSGTPNSGNTEAFF. The CDR3 nucleotides read TGTGCCAGCAGTGGGACCCCGAATTCGGGGAACACTGAAGCTTTCTTT. The chain recombines TRBV12-3 or TRBV12-4 with TRBJ1-1; a weak D match, TRBD1 (5 bases). The CDR3 loop spans 16 amino acids. Trimming cost V 5 bases and J 1 base, with 17 bases left between them.

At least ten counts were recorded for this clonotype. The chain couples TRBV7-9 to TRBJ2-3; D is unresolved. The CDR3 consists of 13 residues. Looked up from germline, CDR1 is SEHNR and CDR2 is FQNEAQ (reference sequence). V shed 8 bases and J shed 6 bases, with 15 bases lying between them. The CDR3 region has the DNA TGTGCCAGCGGGAAGCAGGCATCCGATACGCAGTATTTT. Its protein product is CASGKQASDTQYF.

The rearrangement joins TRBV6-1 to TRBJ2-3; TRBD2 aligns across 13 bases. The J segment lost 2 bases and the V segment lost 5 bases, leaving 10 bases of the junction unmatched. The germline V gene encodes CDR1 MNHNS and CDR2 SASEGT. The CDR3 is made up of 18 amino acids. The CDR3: CASSKGTSGAAHTDTQYF. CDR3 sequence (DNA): TGTGCCAGCAGTAAAGGGACTAGCGGGGCCGCCCACACAGATACGCAGTATTTT.

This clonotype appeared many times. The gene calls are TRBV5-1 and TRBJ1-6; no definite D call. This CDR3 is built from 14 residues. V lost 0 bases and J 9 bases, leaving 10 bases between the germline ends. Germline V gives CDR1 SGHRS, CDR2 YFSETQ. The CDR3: CASSLGGMGSPLHF. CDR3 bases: TGCGCCAGCAGCTTGGGCGGGATGGGTTCACCCCTCCACTTT.

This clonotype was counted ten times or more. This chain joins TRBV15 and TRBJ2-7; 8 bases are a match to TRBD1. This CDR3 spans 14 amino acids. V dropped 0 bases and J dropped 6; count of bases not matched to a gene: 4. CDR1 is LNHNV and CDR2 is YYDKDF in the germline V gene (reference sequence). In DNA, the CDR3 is TGTGCCACCAGCAGAGATCGGACAGGGCGCGAGCAGTACTTC. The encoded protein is CATSRDRTGREQYF.

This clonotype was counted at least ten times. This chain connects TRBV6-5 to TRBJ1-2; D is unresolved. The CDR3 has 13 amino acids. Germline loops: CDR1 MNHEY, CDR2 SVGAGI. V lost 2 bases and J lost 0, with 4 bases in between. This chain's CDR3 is CASSYDANYGYTF. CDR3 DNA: TGTGCCAGCAGTTACGATGCTAACTATGGCTACACCTTC.

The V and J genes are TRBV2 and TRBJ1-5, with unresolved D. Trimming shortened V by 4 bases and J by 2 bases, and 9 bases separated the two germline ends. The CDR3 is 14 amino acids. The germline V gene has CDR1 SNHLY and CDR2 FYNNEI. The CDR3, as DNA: TGTGCCAGCAGTGCCGACTTGGGCAATCAGCCCCAGCATTTT. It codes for CASSADLGNQPQHF.

The CDR3 DNA is TGTGCCAGCAGCCCAGGGGGCGGGGGGAGCTCCTACAATGAGCAGTTCTTC. The encoded protein is CASSPGGGGSSYNEQFF. The chain joins TRBV11-2 to TRBJ2-1; D tentatively reads TRBD1 or TRBD2 (8 bases each). The V gene's germline CDR1 is SGHAT and CDR2 FQNNGV. The CDR3 runs 17 residues. Trimming took 5 bases from V and 0 from J, leaving 17 bases between them.

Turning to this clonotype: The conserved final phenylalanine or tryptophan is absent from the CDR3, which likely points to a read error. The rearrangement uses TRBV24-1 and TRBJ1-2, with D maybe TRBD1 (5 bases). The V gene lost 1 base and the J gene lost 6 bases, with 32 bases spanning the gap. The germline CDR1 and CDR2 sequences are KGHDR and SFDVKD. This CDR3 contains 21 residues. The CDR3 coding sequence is TGTGCCACCAGTGATTTAGGAATTGAGAAGGAAAGGGGTCAGAAGTACGATGGCTACACCCTC. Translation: CATSDLGIEKERGQKYDGYTL.

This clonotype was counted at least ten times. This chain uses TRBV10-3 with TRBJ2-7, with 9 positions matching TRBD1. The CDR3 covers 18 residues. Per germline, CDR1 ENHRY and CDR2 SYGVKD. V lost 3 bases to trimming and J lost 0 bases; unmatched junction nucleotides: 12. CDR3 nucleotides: TGTGCCATCAGTGACCCGAAGGGACAGGGCAAAGCCTCCTACGAGCAGTACTTC. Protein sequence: CAISDPKGQGKASYEQYF.

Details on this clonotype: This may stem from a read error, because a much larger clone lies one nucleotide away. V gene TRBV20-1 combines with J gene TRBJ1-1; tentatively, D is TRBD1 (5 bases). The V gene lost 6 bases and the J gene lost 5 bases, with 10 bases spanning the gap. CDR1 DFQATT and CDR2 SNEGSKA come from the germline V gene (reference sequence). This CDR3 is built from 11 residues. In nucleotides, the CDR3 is TGCAGTGCGGGGACGGAAACTGAAGCTTTCTTT. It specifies CSAGTETEAFF.

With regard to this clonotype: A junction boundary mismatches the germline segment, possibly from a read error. This chain's CDR3 is CASSQEGTGWNEQFF. CDR3 bases: TGCGCCAGCAGCCAAGAAGGAACAGGATGGAATGAGCAGTTCTTC. The chain uses TRBV2 and TRBJ2-1, with D possibly being TRBD1 (5 bases). Germline V gene sequence: CDR1 SNHLY, CDR2 FYNNEI. The CDR3 covers 15 residues.

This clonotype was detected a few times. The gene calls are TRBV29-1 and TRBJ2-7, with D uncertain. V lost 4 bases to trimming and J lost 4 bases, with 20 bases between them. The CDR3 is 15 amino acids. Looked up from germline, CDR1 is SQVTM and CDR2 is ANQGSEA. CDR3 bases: TGCAGCGTTGCCCACAGAGGCAAGACGTCTTACGAGCAGTACTTC. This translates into CSVAHRGKTSYEQYF.

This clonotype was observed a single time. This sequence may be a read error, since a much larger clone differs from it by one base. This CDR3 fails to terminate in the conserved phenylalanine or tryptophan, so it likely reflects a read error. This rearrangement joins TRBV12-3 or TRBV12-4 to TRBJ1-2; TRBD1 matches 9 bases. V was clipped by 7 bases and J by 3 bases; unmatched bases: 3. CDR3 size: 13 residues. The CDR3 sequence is CASTGQGHYGYTL. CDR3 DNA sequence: TGTGCCAGCACGGGACAGGGTCACTATGGCTACACCCTC.

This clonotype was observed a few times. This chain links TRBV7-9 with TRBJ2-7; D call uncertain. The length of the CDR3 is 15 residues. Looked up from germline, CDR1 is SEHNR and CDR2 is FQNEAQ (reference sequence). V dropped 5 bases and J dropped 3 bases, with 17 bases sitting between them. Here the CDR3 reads CASSRFGESGYEQYF. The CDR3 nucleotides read TGTGCCAGCAGCCGCTTTGGGGAATCGGGCTACGAGCAGTACTTC.

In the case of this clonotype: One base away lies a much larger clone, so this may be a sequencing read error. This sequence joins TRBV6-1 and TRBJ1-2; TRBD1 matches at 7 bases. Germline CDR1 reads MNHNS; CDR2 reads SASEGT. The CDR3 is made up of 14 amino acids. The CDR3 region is CSSSRQGTNYGYTF. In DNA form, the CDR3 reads TGTTCCAGCAGCCGACAGGGAACTAACTATGGCTACACCTTC.

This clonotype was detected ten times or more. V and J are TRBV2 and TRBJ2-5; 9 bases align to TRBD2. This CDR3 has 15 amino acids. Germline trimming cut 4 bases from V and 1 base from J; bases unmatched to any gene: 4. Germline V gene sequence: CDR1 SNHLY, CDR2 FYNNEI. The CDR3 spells CASSGGGGGQETQYF. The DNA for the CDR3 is TGTGCCAGCAGTGGTGGCGGGGGGGGCCAAGAGACCCAGTACTTC.

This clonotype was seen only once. This CDR3 reads CASLWGRTGMKETQYF. The DNA for the CDR3 is TGTGCCAGCCTCTGGGGCAGGACCGGGATGAAGGAGACCCAGTACTTC. The gene calls are TRBV27 and TRBJ2-5, with D perhaps given as TRBD1 or TRBD2 (5 bases each). The CDR3 runs to 16 residues. CDR1 is MNHEY and CDR2 is SMNVEV in the germline V gene (reference sequence). The V end lost 8 bases, the J end lost 5 bases, and 24 bases lay between the germline ends.

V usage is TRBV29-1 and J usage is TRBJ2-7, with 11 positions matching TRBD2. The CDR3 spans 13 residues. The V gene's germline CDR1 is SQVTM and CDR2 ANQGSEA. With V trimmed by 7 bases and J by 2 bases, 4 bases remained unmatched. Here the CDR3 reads CSGGLAATYEQYF. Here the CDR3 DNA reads TGCAGCGGGGGACTAGCGGCAACCTACGAGCAGTACTTC.

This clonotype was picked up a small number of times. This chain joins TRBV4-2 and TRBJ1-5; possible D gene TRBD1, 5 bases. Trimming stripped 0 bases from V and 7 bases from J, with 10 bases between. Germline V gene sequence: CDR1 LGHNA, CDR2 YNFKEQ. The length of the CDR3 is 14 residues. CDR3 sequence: CASSQERDEQPQHF. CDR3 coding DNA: TGTGCCAGCAGCCAAGAGAGGGACGAACAGCCCCAGCATTTT.

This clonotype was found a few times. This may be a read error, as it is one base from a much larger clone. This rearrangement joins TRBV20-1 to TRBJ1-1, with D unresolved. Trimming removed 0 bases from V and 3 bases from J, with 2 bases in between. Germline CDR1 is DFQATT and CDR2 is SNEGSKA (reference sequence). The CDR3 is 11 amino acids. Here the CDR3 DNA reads TGCAGTGCTAGAGAGGACACTGAAGCTTTCTTT. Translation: CSAREDTEAFF.

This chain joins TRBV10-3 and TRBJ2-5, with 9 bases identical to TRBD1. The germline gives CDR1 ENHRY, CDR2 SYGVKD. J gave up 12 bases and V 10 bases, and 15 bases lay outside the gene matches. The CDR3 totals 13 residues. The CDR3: CASSLVGRDREYF. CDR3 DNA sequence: TGTGCCAGCAGCTTAGTAGGCCGGGACAGGGAGTACTTC.

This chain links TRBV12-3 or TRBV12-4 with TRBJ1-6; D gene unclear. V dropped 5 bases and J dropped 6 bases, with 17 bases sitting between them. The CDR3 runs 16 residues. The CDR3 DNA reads TGTGCCAGCAGTAGGTTCGGGTCGTTGGGTAATTCACCCCTCCACTTT. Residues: CASSRFGSLGNSPLHF.